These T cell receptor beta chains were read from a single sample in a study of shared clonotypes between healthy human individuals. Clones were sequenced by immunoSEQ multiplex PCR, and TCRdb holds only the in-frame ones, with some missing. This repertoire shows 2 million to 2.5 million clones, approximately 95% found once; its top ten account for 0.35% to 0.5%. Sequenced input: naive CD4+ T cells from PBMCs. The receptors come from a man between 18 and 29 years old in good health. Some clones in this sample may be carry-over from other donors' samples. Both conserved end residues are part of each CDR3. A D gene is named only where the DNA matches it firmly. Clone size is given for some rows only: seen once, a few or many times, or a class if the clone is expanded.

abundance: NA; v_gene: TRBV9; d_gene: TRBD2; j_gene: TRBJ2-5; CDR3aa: CASSAGGGETQYF; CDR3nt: TGTGCCAGCAGCGCGGGAGGGGGAGAGACCCAGTACTTC
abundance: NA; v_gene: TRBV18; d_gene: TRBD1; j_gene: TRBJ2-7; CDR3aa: CASSPRDRGYEQYF; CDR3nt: TGTGCCAGCTCACCCAGGGACAGGGGGTACGAGCAGTACTTC
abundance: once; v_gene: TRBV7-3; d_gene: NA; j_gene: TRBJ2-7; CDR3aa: CASSPRLNGEQYF; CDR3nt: TGTGCCAGCAGCCCACGACTGAACGGCGAGCAGTACTTC
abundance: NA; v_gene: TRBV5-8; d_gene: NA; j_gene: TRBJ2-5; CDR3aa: CASSPLSRQETQYF; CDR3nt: TGTGCCAGCAGCCCCCTATCGAGACAAGAGACCCAGTACTTC
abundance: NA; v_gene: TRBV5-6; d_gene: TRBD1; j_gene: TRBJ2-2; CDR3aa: CASSLQGARTGELFF; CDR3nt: TGTGCCAGCAGCTTACAGGGGGCAAGGACCGGGGAGCTGTTTTTT
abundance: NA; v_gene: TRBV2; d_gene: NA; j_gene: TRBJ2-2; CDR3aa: CASKDSVPSGELFF; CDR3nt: TGTGCCAGCAAGGATTCGGTGCCATCCGGGGAGCTGTTTTTT
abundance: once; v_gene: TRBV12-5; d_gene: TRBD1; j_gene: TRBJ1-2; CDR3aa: CASGLVQGTAYSDGYTF; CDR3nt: TGTGCTAGTGGTTTGGTACAGGGGACAGCCTACTCGGATGGCTACACCTTC
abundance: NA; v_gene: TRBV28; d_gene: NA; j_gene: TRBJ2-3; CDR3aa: CASSRSGPKFDTQYF; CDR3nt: TGTGCCAGCAGTCGTAGCGGACCAAAGTTTGATACGCAGTATTTT
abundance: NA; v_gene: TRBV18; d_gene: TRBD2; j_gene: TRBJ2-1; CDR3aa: CASSPLAGGPGDEQFF; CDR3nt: TGTGCCAGCTCACCACTAGCGGGAGGGCCGGGCGATGAGCAGTTCTTC
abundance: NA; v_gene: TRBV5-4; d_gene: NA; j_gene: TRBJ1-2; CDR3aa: CASSLAQEFYGYTF; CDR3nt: TGTGCCAGCAGCCTGGCTCAGGAGTTCTATGGCTACACCTTC
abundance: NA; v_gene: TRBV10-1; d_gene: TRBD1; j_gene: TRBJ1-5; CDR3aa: CASRDKDRGGRNQPQHF; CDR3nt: TGCGCCAGCAGGGACAAGGACAGGGGCGGACGCAATCAGCCCCAGCATTTT
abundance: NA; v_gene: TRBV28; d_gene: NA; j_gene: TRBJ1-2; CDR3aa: CASSLSDYGYTF; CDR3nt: TGTGCCAGCAGTCTCTCGGACTATGGCTACACCTTC
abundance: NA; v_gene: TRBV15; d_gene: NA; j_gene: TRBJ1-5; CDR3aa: CATSRDWVSNQPQHF; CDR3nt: TGTGCCACCAGCAGAGATTGGGTTAGCAATCAGCCCCAGCATTTT
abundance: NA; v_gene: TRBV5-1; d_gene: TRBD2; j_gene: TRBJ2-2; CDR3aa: CASSLGIAGGSTGELFF; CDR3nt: TGCGCCAGCAGCTTGGGAATAGCGGGAGGGTCCACCGGGGAGCTGTTTTTT
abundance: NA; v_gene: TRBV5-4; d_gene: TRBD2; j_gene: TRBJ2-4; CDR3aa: CASSFSGTSGDIQYF; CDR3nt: TGTGCCAGCAGCTTCTCCGGGACTAGCGGGGACATTCAGTACTTC
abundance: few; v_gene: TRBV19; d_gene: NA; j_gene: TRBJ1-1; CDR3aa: CASSPSGSTEAFF; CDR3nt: TGTGCCAGTAGTCCCTCAGGGTCCACTGAAGCTTTCTTT
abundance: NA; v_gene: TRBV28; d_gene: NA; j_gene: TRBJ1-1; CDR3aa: CASKGQGQLEAFF; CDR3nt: TGTGCCAGCAAGGGGCAGGGCCAGCTTGAAGCTTTCTTT
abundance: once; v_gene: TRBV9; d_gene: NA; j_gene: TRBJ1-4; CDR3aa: CASSVGASSNEKLFF; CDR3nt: TGTGCCAGCAGCGTAGGTGCCAGTTCAAATGAAAAACTGTTTTTT
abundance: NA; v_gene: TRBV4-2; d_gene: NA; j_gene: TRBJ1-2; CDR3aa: CASSQERDHTF; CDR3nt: TGTGCCAGCAGCCAAGAGAGGGACCACACCTTC
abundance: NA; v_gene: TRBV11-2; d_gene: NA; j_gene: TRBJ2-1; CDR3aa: CASSLPIRGGPNNEQFF; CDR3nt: TGTGCCAGCAGCTTACCCATAAGAGGGGGGCCAAACAATGAGCAGTTCTTC
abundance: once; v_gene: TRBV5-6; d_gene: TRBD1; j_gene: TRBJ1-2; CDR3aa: CASSVDRVGYTF; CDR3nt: TGTGCCAGCAGCGTTGACAGGGTCGGCTACACCTTC
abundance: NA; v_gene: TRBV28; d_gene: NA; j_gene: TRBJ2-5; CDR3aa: CASSFSQGLETQYF; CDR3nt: TGTGCCAGCAGTTTCTCCCAGGGGCTGGAGACCCAGTACTTC
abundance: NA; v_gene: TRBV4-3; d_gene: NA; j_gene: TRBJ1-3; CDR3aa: CASSQEFMWLNSGNTIYF; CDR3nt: TGCGCCAGCAGCCAAGAATTTATGTGGCTGAACTCTGGAAACACCATATATTTT
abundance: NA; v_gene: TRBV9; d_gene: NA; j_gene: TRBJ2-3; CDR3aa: CASSSRAGGVGTDTQYF; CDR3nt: TGTGCCAGCAGCTCTCGGGCAGGGGGGGTTGGCACAGATACGCAGTATTTT
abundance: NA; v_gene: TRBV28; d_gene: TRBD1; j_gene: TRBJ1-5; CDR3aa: CASSLRSQGDQPQHF; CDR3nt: TGTGCCAGCAGTTTACGATCTCAGGGGGATCAGCCCCAGCATTTT
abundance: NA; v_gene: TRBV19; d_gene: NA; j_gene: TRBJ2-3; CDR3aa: CASSAQAGHTQYF; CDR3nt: TGTGCCAGTAGTGCCCAGGCGGGCCATACGCAGTATTTT
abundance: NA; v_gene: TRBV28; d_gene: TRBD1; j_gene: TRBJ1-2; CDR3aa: CASSLRQGHGYTF; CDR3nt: TGTGCCAGCAGTCTACGACAGGGCCATGGCTACACCTTC
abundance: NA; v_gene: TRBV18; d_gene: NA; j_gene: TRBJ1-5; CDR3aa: CASSKADSNQPQHF; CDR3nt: TGTGCCAGCTCTAAAGCAGATAGCAATCAGCCCCAGCATTTT
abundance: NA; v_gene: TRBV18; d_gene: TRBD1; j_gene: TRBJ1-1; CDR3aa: CASSPRQGVSTEAFF; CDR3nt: TGTGCCAGCTCACCAAGGCAGGGGGTGTCCACTGAAGCTTTCTTT